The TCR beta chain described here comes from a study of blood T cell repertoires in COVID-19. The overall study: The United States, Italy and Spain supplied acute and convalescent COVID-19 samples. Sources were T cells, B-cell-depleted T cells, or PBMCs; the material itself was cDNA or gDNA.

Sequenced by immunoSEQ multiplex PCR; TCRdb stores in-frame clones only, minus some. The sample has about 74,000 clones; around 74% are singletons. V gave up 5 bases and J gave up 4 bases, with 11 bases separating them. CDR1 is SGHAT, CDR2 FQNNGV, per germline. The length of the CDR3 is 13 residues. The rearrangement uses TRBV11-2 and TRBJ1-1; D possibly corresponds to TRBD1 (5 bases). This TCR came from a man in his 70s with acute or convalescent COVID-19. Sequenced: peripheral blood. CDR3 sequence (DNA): TGTGCCAGCAGCCAACAAAGGGGCACTGAAGCTTTCTTT. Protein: CASSQQRGTEAFF.